The sequence of this TCR beta chain was determined in a study of blood T cell repertoires in COVID-19. The overall study: The United States, Italy and Spain supplied acute and convalescent COVID-19 samples. Sample material is recorded as cDNA or gDNA derived from T cells, B-cell-depleted T cells, or PBMCs.

In the authors' workflow: Estimates of nucleated cell counts were drawn from the amplification of reference gene primers. The assay was immunoSEQ multiplex PCR, and TCRdb's table has in-frame clones only and misses some. V and J calls and clone size are given by that table; D and trimming were obtained from the DNA. Of under 100,000 clones listed, about 85% are singletons. Germline CDR1 reads SGHDT; CDR2 reads YYEEEE. CDR3 length equals 16 residues. V trimming: 1 base; J trimming: 5 bases; junction bases outside the gene matches: 8. The sample comprised peripheral blood. The gene calls are TRBV5-6 and TRBJ2-5, with TRBD2 matching over 10 bases. The sequence was obtained from a man at least 80 years old with active or convalescent COVID-19. The CDR3 spells CASSLTSGEVGETQYF. CDR3 DNA: TGTGCCAGCAGCTTGACTAGCGGGGAGGTTGGTGAGACCCAGTACTTC.